This T cell receptor (beta chain) comes out of a study of T-cell memory formation after mild COVID-19. Study information: Clustering of TCRs was largely donor specific.

This clonotype was counted many times. Antigen: not known. The CDR3 has 15 residues. Germline assignment: CDR1 DFQATT and CDR2 SNEGSKA (reference sequence). V lost 5 bases, J lost 5 bases, and 7 bases stayed unmatched. The TCR alpha and TCR beta cDNA libraries, bearing sample barcodes and UMIs, were generated by 5'RACE using constant-segment primers. TCRdb called the 5' RACE reads again in MiXCR, with one record for every CDR3 protein. The sample carries 200,000 or so distinct CDR3 sequences, 9.5% recorded once. The study, taken as a whole, reports: Clones contracting day 15 to 85 were balanced CD4/CD8; later expanders leaned CD4+. Contracting CD4+ clones were located mainly in CM and EM, and CD8+ clones in EMRA.

The rearrangement links TRBV20-1 to TRBJ2-1; TRBD1 aligns across 12 bases. This TCR came from a man aged 18 to 30 who had mild COVID-19 (a few samples of this study predate the infection). Cell type and time point are not known. Input material: PBMCs or a T cell subset sorted from them (not recorded which). CDR3 DNA sequence: TGCAGTGCTCCCAACCGGGACAGGGGGCACAATGAGCAGTTCTTC. It encodes CSAPNRDRGHNEQFF.